The rows below give T cell receptor beta chains drawn from one sample of a study of shared clonotypes between healthy human individuals. Profiling relied on immunoSEQ multiplex PCR, and the TCRdb table lists in-frame clones only, not all of them. The sample contains over a million clones, approximately 97% of which appear only once. Material for sequencing was naive CD4+ T cells sorted from blood. The receptors were gathered from a man aged 25-45 years in good health. Both conserved end residues are part of each CDR3. The D gene is left open where the match is weak. Some rows have no size entry. The others give once, few or many, or a class for an expanded clone.

CDR3 length,clone size,V gene,J gene,D gene,CDR3 protein,CDR3 DNA
15,.,TRBV27,TRBJ2-2,TRBD1,CASSLRDRDTGELFF,TGTGCCAGCAGTTTGCGGGACAGGGACACCGGGGAGCTGTTTTTT
13,.,TRBV5-1,TRBJ1-1,TRBD1,CASSRQGNTEAFF,TGCGCCAGCAGCAGACAGGGGAACACTGAAGCTTTCTTT
17,.,TRBV18,TRBJ2-3,TRBD2,CASSPPGLAGGTDTQYF,TGTGCCAGCTCACCCCCAGGGCTAGCGGGAGGCACAGATACGCAGTATTTT
14,.,TRBV7-9,TRBJ2-7,.,CASIPTGTPGEQYF,TGTGCCAGCATCCCGACAGGGACTCCCGGCGAGCAGTACTTC
17,.,TRBV15,TRBJ2-2,TRBD1,CATSRDGQGKDTGELFF,TGTGCCACCAGCAGAGATGGACAGGGAAAGGACACCGGGGAGCTGTTTTTT
16,.,TRBV10-3,TRBJ1-1,.,CAISVGDRDTNTEAFF,TGTGCCATCAGTGTCGGGGACCGGGACACGAACACTGAAGCTTTCTTT
15,.,TRBV7-9,TRBJ1-5,TRBD1,CASSLGAGGGQPQHF,TGTGCCAGCAGCTTAGGGGCAGGGGGCGGTCAGCCCCAGCATTTT
16,.,TRBV7-9,TRBJ1-5,.,CASSLSGATSNQPQHF,TGTGCCAGCAGCTTATCTGGGGCGACCAGCAATCAGCCCCAGCATTTT
13,once,TRBV6-1,TRBJ2-1,TRBD2,CASSELGTTLPFF,TGTGCCAGCAGTGAATTGGGGACTACCCTGCCGTTCTTC
15,.,TRBV19,TRBJ1-1,.,CASSIRGRADTEAFF,TGTGCCAGTAGTATCCGCGGCAGGGCTGACACTGAAGCTTTCTTT
14,.,TRBV18,TRBJ2-2,.,CASSPLAATGELFF,TGTGCCAGCTCACCACTGGCGGCCACCGGGGAGCTGTTTTTT
11,.,TRBV2,TRBJ2-1,.,CASRSYNEQFF,TGTGCCAGCAGGTCCTACAATGAGCAGTTCTTC
14,.,TRBV4-1,TRBJ2-7,TRBD1,CASSQNPRDRGQNF,TGCGCCAGCAGCCAAAACCCACGCGACAGGGGGCAGAACTTC
15,.,TRBV9,TRBJ2-3,.,CASSEKGSSTDTQYF,TGTGCCAGCAGCGAGAAAGGATCTAGCACAGATACGCAGTATTTT
13,.,TRBV5-8,TRBJ2-1,.,CASSFPPGPEQFF,TGTGCCAGCAGCTTTCCCCCGGGACCCGAGCAGTTCTTC
14,once,TRBV19,TRBJ2-5,.,CASSIAGGQETQYF,TGTGCCAGTAGTATTGCCGGGGGCCAAGAGACCCAGTACTTC
15,.,TRBV18,TRBJ1-3,.,CASSPQQGYGNTIYF,TGTGCCAGCTCACCACAACAGGGATATGGAAACACCATATATTTT
14,.,TRBV6-1,TRBJ1-3,.,CAIKGGDSGNTIYF,TGTGCCATCAAAGGGGGAGACTCTGGAAACACCATATATTTT
14,.,TRBV10-2,TRBJ1-5,.,CASSFQNVQQPQHF,TGCGCCAGCAGCTTTCAGAACGTCCAACAGCCCCAGCATTTT
13,.,TRBV10-1,TRBJ1-1,TRBD1,CASSGQGNTEAFF,TGCGCCAGCAGTGGACAGGGGAACACTGAAGCTTTCTTT
16,.,TRBV28,TRBJ2-2,.,CASTQAGGGFAGELFF,TGTGCCAGCACTCAGGCTGGAGGTGGTTTCGCCGGGGAGCTGTTTTTT
16,.,TRBV4-3,TRBJ1-4,TRBD1,CASSQISGTGNEKLFF,TGCGCCAGCAGCCAAATATCCGGGACAGGGAATGAAAAACTGTTTTTT
18,.,TRBV7-8,TRBJ2-5,TRBD1,CASSLGGTGLTLQETQYF,TGTGCCAGCAGCTTAGGCGGGACAGGCCTAACCCTCCAAGAGACCCAGTACTTC
16,.,TRBV5-4,TRBJ2-7,TRBD2,CASSLGGLAGIYEQYF,TGTGCCAGCAGCTTGGGAGGCTTAGCGGGAATCTACGAGCAGTACTTC
15,.,TRBV7-9,TRBJ2-7,.,CASSSPGQGVYEQYF,TGTGCCAGCAGCTCACCGGGACAAGGAGTCTACGAGCAGTACTTC
20,.,TRBV18,TRBJ2-3,TRBD2,CASSPRLAGPTEGHTDTQYF,TGTGCCAGCTCACCTCGACTAGCGGGGCCAACCGAGGGACACACAGATACGCAGTATTTT
15,once,TRBV19,TRBJ2-1,TRBD2,CASRAGLAGGPVQFF,TGTGCCAGTAGAGCGGGACTAGCGGGAGGGCCGGTCCAGTTCTTC
13,once,TRBV7-9,TRBJ2-3,TRBD2,CASSYSGADTQYF,TGTGCCAGCAGCTACAGCGGGGCAGATACGCAGTATTTT
15,.,TRBV7-2,TRBJ2-2,.,CASSSSYGKPGELFF,TGTGCCAGCAGCTCCTCATACGGGAAACCCGGGGAGCTGTTTTTT
14,.,TRBV5-1,TRBJ1-4,.,CASPLRGLLEKLFF,TGCGCCAGCCCACTGAGGGGGTTACTGGAAAAACTGTTTTTT
11,.,TRBV5-4,TRBJ2-1,.,CASSRELEQFF,TGTGCCAGCAGCCGGGAGCTTGAGCAGTTCTTC
15,.,TRBV19,TRBJ2-7,.,CASSLGVGRGYEQYF,TGTGCCAGTAGCCTAGGGGTGGGGCGGGGTTACGAGCAGTACTTC
12,.,TRBV7-9,TRBJ2-3,.,CASSPRADTQYF,TGTGCCAGCAGCCCAAGGGCAGATACGCAGTATTTT
17,once,TRBV5-4,TRBJ2-7,TRBD1,CASSLVTGTDYTYEQYF,TGTGCCAGCAGCTTGGTCACCGGGACAGATTATACCTACGAGCAGTACTTC
15,.,TRBV6-1,TRBJ1-4,.,CASSELTGSNEKLFF,TGTGCCAGCAGTGAATTGACAGGCTCTAATGAAAAACTGTTTTTT
15,.,TRBV5-1,TRBJ2-2,.,CASSLTRANTGELFF,TGCGCCAGCAGCTTGACTAGGGCGAACACCGGGGAGCTGTTTTTT
15,.,TRBV11-3,TRBJ2-7,TRBD2,CASSLAFGRVYEQYF,TGTGCCAGCAGCTTAGCCTTCGGGAGGGTTTACGAGCAGTACTTC
15,once,TRBV6-5,TRBJ1-1,.,CASSKSGVANTEAFF,TGTGCCAGCAGTAAATCAGGGGTAGCGAACACTGAAGCTTTCTTT
16,once,TRBV6-5,TRBJ1-5,.,CASSSYPQGLNQPQHF,TGTGCCAGCAGTTCCTACCCACAGGGACTGAATCAGCCCCAGCATTTT
19,.,TRBV4-3,TRBJ2-6,TRBD1,CASSRDRGRGTTGANVLTF,TGCGCCAGCAGCCGGGACAGGGGGCGCGGCACGACTGGGGCCAACGTCCTGACTTTC
15,.,TRBV5-1,TRBJ1-3,.,CASSLAMGSGNTIYF,TGCGCCAGCAGCTTGGCCATGGGTTCTGGAAACACCATATATTTT
17,.,TRBV4-2,TRBJ2-1,TRBD2,CASSQVVASGIYNEQFF,TGTGCCAGCAGCCAAGTTGTTGCGAGCGGGATCTACAATGAGCAGTTCTTC
17,.,TRBV7-9,TRBJ2-1,TRBD2,CASRPGAGTASYNEQFF,TGTGCCAGCCGCCCAGGAGCGGGGACTGCCTCCTACAATGAGCAGTTCTTC
15,.,TRBV27,TRBJ2-1,TRBD2,CASSARGTSSNEQFF,TGTGCCAGCAGTGCCAGGGGGACTAGCTCCAATGAGCAGTTCTTC
16,.,TRBV14,TRBJ1-2,.,CASSQATGSVGYGYTF,TGTGCCAGCAGCCAAGCCACCGGTAGCGTTGGCTATGGCTACACCTTC
14,.,TRBV5-1,TRBJ1-3,.,CASSSVQGDGTIYF,TGCGCCAGCAGCAGCGTACAGGGAGATGGCACCATATATTTT
16,.,TRBV10-3,TRBJ1-4,.,CAISESRSATNEKLFF,TGTGCCATCAGTGAGTCGCGGAGTGCAACTAATGAAAAACTGTTTTTT
16,.,TRBV27,TRBJ2-4,.,CASSLVGEAAKNIQYF,TGTGCCAGCAGTTTAGTGGGGGAGGCTGCCAAAAACATTCAGTACTTC
14,.,TRBV5-1,TRBJ1-2,.,CASKRDPAGGGYTF,TGCGCCAGCAAACGGGACCCCGCTGGTGGTGGCTACACCTTC